Listed below are T cell receptor beta chains from one sample, sequenced in a study of blood T cell repertoires in COVID-19. TCRdb keeps only in-frame clones here, not all; method: immunoSEQ multiplex PCR. The data contain a few hundred thousand clones, around 90% of them singletons. Source material: peripheral blood. These receptors all stem from a man aged 35 to 55 with acute or convalescent COVID-19. CDR3s include the opening cysteine and the closing phenylalanine or tryptophan. Fields, in order: D gene, clone size, V gene, J gene, CDR3 DNA, CDR3 protein. D genes are given only for firm matches. Expanded clones get a size class; other rows say once, few or many, or leave the size out.

>NA|NA|TRBV7-9|TRBJ1-4
TGTGCCAGCAGCGGAAAAGACAGAATTAAGGAAAAACTGTTTTTT
CASSGKDRIKEKLFF
>NA|NA|TRBV3-1/TRBV3-2|TRBJ2-3
TGTGCCAGCAGCCAAGCGGGAGTAAAGGCAGATACGCAGTATTTT
CASSQAGVKADTQYF
>TRBD1|NA|TRBV5-1|TRBJ1-1
TGCGCCAGCAGCTTGCTTGGGACAGTCAACACTGAAGCTTTCTTT
CASSLLGTVNTEAFF
>NA|NA|TRBV7-9|TRBJ2-2
TGTGCCAGCAGCGGAGACCCTAACACCGGGGAGCTGTTTTTT
CASSGDPNTGELFF
>TRBD2|once|TRBV6-1|TRBJ2-1
TGTGCCAGCAGTGATTCTAGCGGGAGTCTCCGGGAGCAGTTCTTC
CASSDSSGSLREQFF
>TRBD1|NA|TRBV7-9|TRBJ1-1
TGTGCCAGCAGCAAACGACAGGGGAGTGCTGAAGCTTTCTTT
CASSKRQGSAEAFF
>NA|NA|TRBV7-9|TRBJ2-2
TGTGCCAGCAGCTACCAGGACACCGGGGAGCTGTTTTTT
CASSYQDTGELFF
>TRBD2|NA|TRBV19|TRBJ2-2
TGTGCCAGTAGTATACCGGGACTAGCGGGGAACACCGGGGAGCTGTTTTTT
CASSIPGLAGNTGELFF
>NA|NA|TRBV19|TRBJ2-2
TGTGCCAGTAGTATATACGGTCGAGGAACCGGGGAGCTGTTTTTT
CASSIYGRGTGELFF
>NA|NA|TRBV4-3|TRBJ1-5
TGCGCCAGCAGCCATGCACACGGGGGCAATCAGCCCCAGCATTTT
CASSHAHGGNQPQHF
>NA|few|TRBV29-1|TRBJ1-3
TGCAGCGTCTGGGACGGGACTACTGGAAACACCATATATTTT
CSVWDGTTGNTIYF
>TRBD1|NA|TRBV5-1|TRBJ2-5
TGCGCCAGCAGCCCGGGACAGGGGGCAGAGACCCAGTACTTC
CASSPGQGAETQYF
>NA|few|TRBV5-4|TRBJ2-2
TGTGCCAGCAGCTCAGGGCGGGACGGAACCGGGGAGCTGTTTTTT
CASSSGRDGTGELFF
>TRBD1|NA|TRBV29-1|TRBJ1-2
TGCAGCGTTGATTTTACAGGGGAATACTATGGCTACACCTTC
CSVDFTGEYYGYTF
>TRBD1|NA|TRBV27|TRBJ2-7
TGTGCCAGCAGTCTACGACAGGGGGCCTTGTCCTACGAGCAGTACTTC
CASSLRQGALSYEQYF
>TRBD2|once|TRBV28|TRBJ2-1
TGTGCCAGCAGTTCCCTAGCGGGAGTAGTCTGGTGGGAGCAGTTCTTC
CASSSLAGVVWWEQFF
>TRBD1|NA|TRBV5-1|TRBJ2-1
TGCGCCAGCAGGACAGGGGGCCATGAGCAGTTCTTC
CASRTGGHEQFF
>TRBD1|NA|TRBV28|TRBJ1-1
TGTGCCAGCAGTTTACCGGGACAGATGAACACTGAAGCTTTCTTT
CASSLPGQMNTEAFF
>NA|NA|TRBV3-1/TRBV3-2|TRBJ1-2
TGTGCCAGCAGCCAACAGGGGAACTATGGCTACACCTTC
CASSQQGNYGYTF
>TRBD1|few|TRBV11-1|TRBJ1-2
TGTGCCAGCAGCTCGGACAGGAACTATGGCTACACCTTC
CASSSDRNYGYTF
>NA|NA|TRBV29-1|TRBJ1-1
TGCAGCGGCTGCACAGGGTCCACTGAAGCTTTCTTT
CSGCTGSTEAFF
>TRBD1|NA|TRBV6-1|TRBJ2-5
TGTGCCAGCAGTGAGGGACAGGTAGGAGAGACCCAGTACTTC
CASSEGQVGETQYF
>NA|NA|TRBV12-3/TRBV12-4|TRBJ2-7
TGTGCCAGCACCAAGGACATTCTCTACGAGCAGTACTTC
CASTKDILYEQYF
>NA|NA|TRBV18|TRBJ1-6
TGTGCCAGCTCACCACCTGACAGTAGCTCACCCCTCCACTTT
CASSPPDSSSPLHF
>TRBD1|NA|TRBV6-2/TRBV6-3|TRBJ1-1
TGTGCCAGCAGTTACCTCCCAGGGGGCACTGAAGCTTTCTTT
CASSYLPGGTEAFF
>NA|NA|TRBV18|TRBJ1-1
TGTGCCAGCTCAGAACAGGAGAACACTGAAGCTTTCTTT
CASSEQENTEAFF
>NA|NA|TRBV11-2|TRBJ2-3
TGTGCCAGCAGCTTAGGCTTCGGGTCGCAGTATTTT
CASSLGFGSQYF
>TRBD1|NA|TRBV3-1/TRBV3-2|TRBJ2-3
TGTGCCAGCAGCCAAGTTCCCTGGGACAGGGGGTTCACAGATACGCAGTATTTT
CASSQVPWDRGFTDTQYF